This T cell receptor beta chain appears in the sequencing data of a study of blood T cell repertoires in COVID-19. For the study at large: Sources were T cells, B-cell-depleted T cells, or PBMCs; the material itself was cDNA or gDNA.

Repertoires were generated with immunoSEQ multiplex PCR, while TCRdb's copy carries only in-frame clones and drops some. The table records some 240,000 clones, more than 65% of them present only once. The CDR3 totals 15 residues. Germline loops: CDR1 MNHEY, CDR2 SVGAGI. V was shortened by 7 bases and J by 2 bases, with 15 bases between the two germline ends. The sample taken for sequencing was peripheral blood. The receptor was isolated from a man in his fifties or sixties with active or convalescent COVID-19. This sequence joins TRBV6-5 and TRBJ2-1; no clear D gene. CDR3 coding DNA: TGTGCCAGCACCCTTAAGCCTGACACCTACAATGAGCAGTTCTTC. It is translated as CASTLKPDTYNEQFF.